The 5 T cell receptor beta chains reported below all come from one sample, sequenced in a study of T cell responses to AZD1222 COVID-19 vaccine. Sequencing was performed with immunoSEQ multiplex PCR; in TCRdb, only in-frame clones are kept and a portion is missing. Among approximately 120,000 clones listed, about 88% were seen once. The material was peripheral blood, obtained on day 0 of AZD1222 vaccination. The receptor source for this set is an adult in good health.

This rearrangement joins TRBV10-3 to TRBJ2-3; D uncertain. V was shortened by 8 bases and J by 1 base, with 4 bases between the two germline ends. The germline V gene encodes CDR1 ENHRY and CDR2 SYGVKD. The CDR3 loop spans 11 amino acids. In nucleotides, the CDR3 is TGTGCCATCCAGGGCACAGATACGCAGTATTTT. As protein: CAIQGTDTQYF.

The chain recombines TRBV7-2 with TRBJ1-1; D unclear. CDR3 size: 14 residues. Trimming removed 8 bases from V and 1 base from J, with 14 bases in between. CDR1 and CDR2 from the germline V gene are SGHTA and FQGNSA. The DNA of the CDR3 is TGTGCCAGCCGAACGGGAACCCAGAACACTGAAGCTTTCTTT. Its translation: CASRTGTQNTEAFF. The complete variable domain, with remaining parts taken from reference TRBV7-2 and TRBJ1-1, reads GAGVSQSPSNKVTEKGKDVELRCDPISGHTALYWYRQSLGQGLEFLIYFQGNSAPDKSGLPSDRFSAERTGGSVSTLTIQRTQQEDSAVYLCASRTGTQNTEAFFGQGTRLTVV.

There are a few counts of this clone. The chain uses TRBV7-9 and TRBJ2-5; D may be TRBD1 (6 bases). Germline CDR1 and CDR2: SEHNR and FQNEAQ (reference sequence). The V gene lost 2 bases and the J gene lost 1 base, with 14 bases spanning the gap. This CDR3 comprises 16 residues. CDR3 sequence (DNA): TGTGCCAGCAGCTTAAGTCGGACAGCACTCCAAGAGACCCAGTACTTC. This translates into CASSLSRTALQETQYF.

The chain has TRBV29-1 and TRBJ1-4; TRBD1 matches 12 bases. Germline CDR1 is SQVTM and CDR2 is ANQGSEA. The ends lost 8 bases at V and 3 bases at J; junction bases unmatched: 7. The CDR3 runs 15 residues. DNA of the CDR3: TGCAGCTCCCGGGACAGGGGGCGTCCTAATGAAAAACTGTTTTTT. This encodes CSSRDRGRPNEKLFF.

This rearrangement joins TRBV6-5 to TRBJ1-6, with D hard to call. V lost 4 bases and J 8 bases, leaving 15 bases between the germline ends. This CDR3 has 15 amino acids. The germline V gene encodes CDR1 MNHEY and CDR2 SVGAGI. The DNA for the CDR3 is TGTGCCAGCAGTTCCCCCGCCGGCCGGGATTCACCCCTCCACTTT. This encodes CASSSPAGRDSPLHF.